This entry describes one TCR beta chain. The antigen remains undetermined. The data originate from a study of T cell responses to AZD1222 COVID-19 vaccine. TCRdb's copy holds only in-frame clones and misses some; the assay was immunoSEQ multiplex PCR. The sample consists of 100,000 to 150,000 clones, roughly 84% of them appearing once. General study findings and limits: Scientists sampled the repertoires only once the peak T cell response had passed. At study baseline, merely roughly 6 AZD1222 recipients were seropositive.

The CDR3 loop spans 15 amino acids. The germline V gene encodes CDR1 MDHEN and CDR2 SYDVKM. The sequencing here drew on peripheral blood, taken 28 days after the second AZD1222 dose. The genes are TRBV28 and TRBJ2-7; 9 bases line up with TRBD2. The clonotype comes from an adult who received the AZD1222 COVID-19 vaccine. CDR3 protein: CAAAGGQGRTYEQYF. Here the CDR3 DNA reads TGTGCTGCTGCGGGGGGGCAGGGTAGAACCTACGAGCAGTACTTC.